This T cell receptor (beta chain) was identified during a study of blood T cell repertoires in COVID-19. Using immunoSEQ multiplex PCR, the repertoire was profiled, and TCRdb retains in-frame clones only, with some absent. The sample lists 88,000 or so clones, over 75% occurring once. The clonotype comes from a man in his fifties or sixties with acute or convalescent COVID-19. The sequenced material came from peripheral blood.

CDR3: CASRRTGTFPVAGELFF. The CDR3 coding sequence is TGTGCCAGCAGAAGGACAGGGACTTTCCCCGTGGCCGGGGAGCTGTTTTTT. V usage is TRBV27 and J usage is TRBJ2-2, with 8 bases matching TRBD1. Germline V gene sequence: CDR1 MNHEY, CDR2 SMNVEV (reference sequence). The J segment lost 6 bases and the V segment lost 6 bases, leaving 15 bases of the junction unmatched. The CDR3 is 17 amino acids.